The present entry profiles one T cell receptor beta chain with its context. As yet, its antigen is unknown. The ends were cut back, 0 bases at V and 5 bases at J, with 9 bases in the middle. There are 14 residues in the CDR3. Germline V gene sequence: CDR1 SGHRS, CDR2 YFSETQ. The sample originates from a study of T cell repertoires and HLA-DP antigens. Deep-resolution sequencing targeted 150,000 to 250,000 T cell genomes in pre-culture CD4+ samples. Generated by immunoSEQ multiplex PCR, the TCRdb table keeps only in-frame clones and is missing some. Of around 70,000 clones listed, around 77% are singletons.

The material sequenced was CD4+ T cells from PBMCs. The TCR was taken from a man aged 60 to 69 in good health and CMV-seronegative. The chain employs TRBV5-1 and TRBJ2-1; D gene unclear. The CDR3, as DNA: TGCGCCAGCAGCTTGGCGGCAGCCAACAATGAGCAGTTCTTC. It is translated as CASSLAAANNEQFF.